Shown below are 6 T cell receptor beta chains from a single sample sequenced in a study of T cells in localized non-small cell lung cancer. Data came from immunoSEQ multiplex PCR; TCRdb stores just in-frame clones and leaves some out. This table has fewer than 35,000 clones, over 80% appearing once. The material was PBMCs, obtained before any cancer treatment. Receptor source: a man aged 35 to 69 with stage II lung adenocarcinoma.

V gene TRBV6-6 combines with J gene TRBJ2-7; D uncertain. The CDR3 covers 13 residues. V lost 8 bases, J lost 0 bases, and 11 bases lay in between. Looked up from germline, CDR1 is MNHNY and CDR2 is SVGAGI (reference sequence). CDR3 protein: CASGKTASYEQYF. The CDR3 region has the DNA TGTGCCAGCGGGAAAACAGCCTCCTACGAGCAGTACTTC.

V usage is TRBV11-3 and J usage is TRBJ2-2; the D is unclear. Trimming cost V 1 base and J 2 bases, with 5 bases left between them. There are 14 residues in the CDR3. Germline-derived CDR1 and CDR2 are SGHNT and YENEEA. The DNA for the CDR3 is TGTGCCAGCAGCTTAGGGGGAAACACCGGGGAGCTGTTTTTT. Protein product: CASSLGGNTGELFF.

This chain links TRBV21-1 with TRBJ1-2. TRBV21-1 is annotated as a pseudogene. The CDR3 is 15 amino acids. CDR3 in amino acids: CASSKLPPGGRGYTF. The CDR3 DNA follows: TGTGCCAGCAGCAAATTGCCGCCGGGCGGTAGGGGCTACACCTTC.

The chain couples TRBV28 to TRBJ2-1; TRBD1 or TRBD2 may be the D gene (5 bases each). The CDR3 is 12 residues long. V dropped 6 bases and J dropped 5 bases, with 8 bases sitting between them. The germline V gene has CDR1 MDHEN and CDR2 SYDVKM. The CDR3 DNA sequence: TGTGCCAGCAGCCGGGACGACAATGAGCAGTTCTTC. Amino acids: CASSRDDNEQFF.

This rearrangement joins TRBV19 to TRBJ2-2, with a tentative D call TRBD2 (6 bases). Trimming removed 3 bases from V and 1 base from J, with 15 bases in between. There are 17 residues in the CDR3. Germline values: CDR1 LNHDA, CDR2 SQIVND (reference sequence). The CDR3 here is CASSMSKGGMNTGELFF. In DNA, the CDR3 is TGTGCCAGTAGTATGAGTAAGGGCGGGATGAACACCGGGGAGCTGTTTTTT.

The rearrangement joins TRBV7-2 to TRBJ1-2; TRBD1 is a possible D gene (6 bases). Germline-derived CDR1 and CDR2 are SGHTA and FQGNSA. There are 13 residues in the CDR3. V was shortened by 5 bases and J by 6 bases, with 13 bases between the two germline ends. The chain's CDR3 is CASSVDSRDGYTF. CDR3 nucleotides: TGTGCCAGCAGCGTGGACAGTCGGGATGGCTACACCTTC.